These 6 T cell receptor beta chains were all obtained from the same sample, sequenced in a study of CD8 T cells in Susac syndrome. The authors reverse transcribed roughly 0.5 to 1 ug RNA with random hexamers. TCRdb fed the immunoSEQ multiplex PCR reads into MiXCR, producing one record per CDR3 protein. This table holds around 190,000 distinct CDR3 sequences, 85% to 95% found once. The sequenced sample consisted of CD4+ T cells from PBMCs. The receptors derive from a human donor with Susac syndrome.

The genes are TRBV9 and TRBJ2-7; D unclear. Germline CDR1 is SGDLS and CDR2 is YYNGEE. The V gene lost 1 base and the J gene lost 0 bases, with 8 bases spanning the gap. The CDR3 runs to 14 residues. In DNA form, the CDR3 reads TGTGCCAGCAGCGTAAACATCGTCTCCTACGAGCAGTACTTC. It codes for CASSVNIVSYEQYF. The full variable domain, with the rest looked up from reference TRBV9 and TRBJ2-7, is DSGVTQTPKHLITATGQRVTLRCSPRSGDLSVYWYQQSLDQGLQFLIQYYNGEERAKGNILERFSAQQFPDLHSELNLSSLELGDSALYFCASSVNIVSYEQYFGPGTRLTVT.

This clonotype was observed once. The genes are TRBV4-3 and TRBJ2-4; 9 bases match TRBD2. The germline CDR1 and CDR2 sequences are LGHNA and YSLEER. The CDR3 contains 21 residues. The ends lost 0 bases at V and 0 bases at J; junction bases unmatched: 15. CDR3 protein: CASSQEIAGAQNKLAKNIQYF. CDR3 in DNA: TGCGCCAGCAGCCAAGAAATAGCGGGGGCCCAAAATAAACTAGCCAAAAACATTCAGTACTTC.

The rearrangement joins TRBV23-1 to TRBJ1-6; no reliable D call. TRBV23-1 is an ORF, and what it does is uncertain. This CDR3 contains 14 residues. The V gene lost 1 base and the J gene lost 5 bases, with 6 bases spanning the gap. The CDR3 bases are TGCGCCAGCAGTCAATACAAGAATAATTCACCCCTCCACTTT. This encodes CASSQYKNNSPLHF.

This clonotype was seen only once. The rearrangement uses TRBV7-2 and TRBJ2-7; D is undetermined. The V and J ends lost 2 bases and 2 bases respectively, with 10 bases between them. CDR1 and CDR2 (germline): SGHTA, FQGNSA. The CDR3 runs 14 residues. The CDR3 DNA follows: TGTGCCAGCAGCTTAAATCGTAAAACCTACGAGCAGTACTTC. Protein product: CASSLNRKTYEQYF.

The chain carries TRBV29-1 and TRBJ1-4; D might be TRBD1 (5 bases). The germline V gene encodes CDR1 SQVTM and CDR2 ANQGSEA. The V end was cut by 1 base, the J end by 5 bases, with 11 bases between. The CDR3 covers 14 residues. The CDR3 sequence is CSVEGRGTNEKLFF. CDR3 in DNA: TGCAGCGTTGAAGGGCGGGGGACGAATGAAAAACTGTTTTTT.

The chain employs TRBV20-1 and TRBJ1-1, with D perhaps matching TRBD1 (6 bases). This CDR3 has 14 residues. The V gene's germline CDR1 is DFQATT and CDR2 SNEGSKA (reference sequence). V shed 0 bases and J shed 1 base, with 9 bases lying between them. CDR3 protein: CSARDSRGNTEAFF. The CDR3 nucleotides are TGCAGTGCTAGAGATTCCAGGGGGAACACTGAAGCTTTCTTT.